This record looks at one T cell receptor beta chain sequence and its context. Antigen: not known. This entry comes from a study of cytomegalovirus exposure and HLA in healthy donors. Study-level findings and limits: Overall, under 200 TCR beta chains were annotated as cytomegalovirus-associated.

The CDR3 is made up of 19 amino acids. With 0 bases clipped from V and 4 bases from J, the junction kept 18 bases outside the gene matches. Per the germline V gene, CDR1 is SGHNT and CDR2 is YYREEE (reference sequence). Clones were sequenced by immunoSEQ multiplex PCR, and TCRdb holds only the in-frame ones, with some missing. The data hold roughly 120,000 clones, with roughly 88% observed a single time. This clonotype was sampled from a woman aged 18-35 years in good health and CMV-seropositive. The V gene is TRBV5-4, the J gene TRBJ1-2; 7 nucleotides line up with TRBD1. The sequencing input was PBMCs. CDR3 protein: CASSLALAFAAGGSYGYTF. The CDR3 coding sequence is TGTGCCAGCAGCTTGGCCTTGGCTTTCGCGGCAGGGGGTAGCTATGGCTACACCTTC.